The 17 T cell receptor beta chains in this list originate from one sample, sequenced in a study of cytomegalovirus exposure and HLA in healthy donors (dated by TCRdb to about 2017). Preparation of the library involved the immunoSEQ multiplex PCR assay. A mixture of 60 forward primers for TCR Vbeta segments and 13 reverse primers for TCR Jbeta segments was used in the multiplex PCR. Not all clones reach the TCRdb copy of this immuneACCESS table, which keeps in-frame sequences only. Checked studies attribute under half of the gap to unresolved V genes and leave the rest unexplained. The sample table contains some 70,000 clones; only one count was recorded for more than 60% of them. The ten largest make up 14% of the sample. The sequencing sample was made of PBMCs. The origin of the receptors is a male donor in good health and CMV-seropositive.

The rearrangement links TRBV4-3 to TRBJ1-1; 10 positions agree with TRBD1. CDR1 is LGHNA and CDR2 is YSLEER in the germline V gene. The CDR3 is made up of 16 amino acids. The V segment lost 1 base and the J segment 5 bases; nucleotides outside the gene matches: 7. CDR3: CASSQVSGQGWTEAFF. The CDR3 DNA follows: TGCGCCAGCAGCCAAGTTTCGGGACAGGGGTGGACTGAAGCTTTCTTT.

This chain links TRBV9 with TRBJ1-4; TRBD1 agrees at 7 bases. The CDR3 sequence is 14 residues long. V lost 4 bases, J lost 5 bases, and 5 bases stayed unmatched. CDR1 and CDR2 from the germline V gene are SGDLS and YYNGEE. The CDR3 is CASSTGQPNEKLFF. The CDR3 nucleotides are TGTGCCAGCAGCACGGGACAGCCAAATGAAAAACTGTTTTTT.

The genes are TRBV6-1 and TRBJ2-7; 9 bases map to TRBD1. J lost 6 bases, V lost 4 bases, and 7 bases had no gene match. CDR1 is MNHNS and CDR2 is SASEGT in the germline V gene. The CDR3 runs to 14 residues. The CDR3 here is CASSGGTGIFEQYF. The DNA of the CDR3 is TGTGCCAGCAGTGGCGGGACAGGGATTTTCGAGCAGTACTTC.

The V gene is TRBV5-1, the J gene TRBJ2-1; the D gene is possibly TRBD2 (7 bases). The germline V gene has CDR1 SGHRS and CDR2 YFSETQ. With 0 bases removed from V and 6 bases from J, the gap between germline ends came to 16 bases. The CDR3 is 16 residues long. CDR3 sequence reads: CASSLGYGGQSNEQFF. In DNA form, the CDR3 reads TGCGCCAGCAGCTTGGGATACGGGGGGCAAAGCAATGAGCAGTTCTTC. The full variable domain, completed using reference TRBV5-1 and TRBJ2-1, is KAGVTQTPRYLIKTRGQQVTLSCSPISGHRSVSWYQQTPGQGLQFLFEYFSETQRNKGNFPGRFSGRQFSNSRSEMNVSTLELGDSALYLCASSLGYGGQSNEQFFGPGTRLTVL.

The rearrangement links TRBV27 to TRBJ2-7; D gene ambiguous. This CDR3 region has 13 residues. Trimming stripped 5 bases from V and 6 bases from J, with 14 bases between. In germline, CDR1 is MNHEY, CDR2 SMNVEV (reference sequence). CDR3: CASSLLDSGEQYF. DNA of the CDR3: TGTGCCAGCAGTCTCCTCGATTCAGGCGAGCAGTACTTC.

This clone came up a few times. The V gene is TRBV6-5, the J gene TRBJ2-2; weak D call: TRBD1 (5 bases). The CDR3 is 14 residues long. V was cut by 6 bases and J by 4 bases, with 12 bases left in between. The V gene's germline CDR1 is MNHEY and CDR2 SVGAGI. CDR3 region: CASRSPGRTGELFF. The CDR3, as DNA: TGTGCCAGCAGGTCCCCAGGGCGCACCGGGGAGCTGTTTTTT.

CDR3 amino acids: CASSSTGGRNEQYF. The DNA for the CDR3 is TGTGCCAGCAGTTCGACAGGGGGCAGGAACGAGCAGTACTTC. This chain links TRBV6-6 with TRBJ2-7, with TRBD1 matching 10 bases. CDR3 length: 14 amino acids. The V gene's germline CDR1 is MNHNY and CDR2 SVGAGI (reference sequence). The V and J ends lost 4 bases and 5 bases, in that order; junction bases with no gene match: 5.

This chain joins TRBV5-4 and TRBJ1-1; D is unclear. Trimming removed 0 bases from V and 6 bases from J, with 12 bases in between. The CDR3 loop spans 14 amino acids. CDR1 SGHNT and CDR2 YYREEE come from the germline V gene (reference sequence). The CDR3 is CASSLEGRGPEAFF. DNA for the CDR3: TGTGCCAGCAGCTTGGAAGGGCGAGGGCCTGAAGCTTTCTTT. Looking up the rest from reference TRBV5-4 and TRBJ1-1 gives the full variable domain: ETGVTQSPTHLIKTRGQQVTLRCSSQSGHNTVSWYQQALGQGPQFIFQYYREEENGRGNFPPRFSGLQFPNYSSELNVNALELDDSALYLCASSLEGRGPEAFFGQGTRLTVV.

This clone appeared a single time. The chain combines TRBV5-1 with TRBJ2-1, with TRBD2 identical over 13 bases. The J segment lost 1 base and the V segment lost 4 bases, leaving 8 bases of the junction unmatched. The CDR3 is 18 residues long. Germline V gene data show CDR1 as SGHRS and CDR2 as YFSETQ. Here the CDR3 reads CASSPGLAGEVSYNEQFF. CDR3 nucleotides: TGCGCCAGCAGCCCCGGACTAGCGGGAGAGGTATCCTACAATGAGCAGTTCTTC.

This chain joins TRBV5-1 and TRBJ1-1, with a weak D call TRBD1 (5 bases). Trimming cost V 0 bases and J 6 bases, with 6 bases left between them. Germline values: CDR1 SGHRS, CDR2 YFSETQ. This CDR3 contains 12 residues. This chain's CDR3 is CASSLEGSEAFF. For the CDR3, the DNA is TGCGCCAGCAGCTTGGAGGGGTCTGAAGCTTTCTTT.

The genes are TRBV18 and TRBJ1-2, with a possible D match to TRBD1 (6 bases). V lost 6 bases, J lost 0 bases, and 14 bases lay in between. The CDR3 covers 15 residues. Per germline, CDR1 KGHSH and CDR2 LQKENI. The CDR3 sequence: CASSQQGHPNYGYTF. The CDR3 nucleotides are TGTGCCAGCTCTCAACAGGGACACCCTAACTATGGCTACACCTTC.

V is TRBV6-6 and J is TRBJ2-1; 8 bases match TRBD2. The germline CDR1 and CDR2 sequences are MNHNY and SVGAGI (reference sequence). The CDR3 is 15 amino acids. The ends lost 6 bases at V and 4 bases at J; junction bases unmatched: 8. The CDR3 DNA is TGTGCCAGCAGCACCGAGACTAGCGTATACAATGAGCAGTTCTTC. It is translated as CASSTETSVYNEQFF.

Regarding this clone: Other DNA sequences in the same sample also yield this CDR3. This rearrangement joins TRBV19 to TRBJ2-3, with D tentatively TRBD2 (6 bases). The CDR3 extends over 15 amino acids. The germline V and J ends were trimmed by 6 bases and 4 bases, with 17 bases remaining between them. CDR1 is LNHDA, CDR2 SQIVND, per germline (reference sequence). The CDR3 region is CASRPQAGGADTQYF. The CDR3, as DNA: TGTGCCAGTAGGCCCCAAGCGGGTGGTGCAGATACGCAGTATTTT.

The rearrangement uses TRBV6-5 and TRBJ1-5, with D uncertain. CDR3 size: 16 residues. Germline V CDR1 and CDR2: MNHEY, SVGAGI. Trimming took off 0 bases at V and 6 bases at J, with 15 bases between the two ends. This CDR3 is CASSYSSQVQSQPQHF. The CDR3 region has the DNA TGTGCCAGCAGTTACTCGTCCCAGGTCCAGAGTCAGCCCCAGCATTTT.

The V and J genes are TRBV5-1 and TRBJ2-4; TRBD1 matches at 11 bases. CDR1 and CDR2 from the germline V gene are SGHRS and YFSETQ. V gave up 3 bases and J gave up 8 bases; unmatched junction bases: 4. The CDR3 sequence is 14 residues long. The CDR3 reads CASSSGQGADIQYF. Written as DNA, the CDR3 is TGCGCCAGCAGCTCCGGACAGGGGGCTGACATTCAGTACTTC.

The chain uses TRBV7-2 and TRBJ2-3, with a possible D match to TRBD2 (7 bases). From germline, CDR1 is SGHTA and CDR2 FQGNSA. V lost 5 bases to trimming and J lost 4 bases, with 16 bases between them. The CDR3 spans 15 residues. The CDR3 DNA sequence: TGTGCCAGCAGCCCAGAGGGGGGGGGTTCAGATACGCAGTATTTT. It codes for CASSPEGGGSDTQYF.

This CDR3 reads CASSRGSSEAFF. The CDR3 region has the DNA TGCGCCAGCAGCCGCGGGTCATCGGAAGCTTTCTTT. V usage is TRBV10-1 and J usage is TRBJ1-1; no reliable D call. The CDR3 has 12 amino acids. Germline V lookup: CDR1 WNHNN, CDR2 SYGVQD (reference sequence). The ends were cut back, 6 bases at V and 8 bases at J, with 13 bases in the middle.